Included here is one T cell receptor (beta chain) sequence, with context. In the study's own analysis: Reference gene primer amplification gave nucleated cell count estimates. The assay was immunoSEQ multiplex PCR, and TCRdb's table has in-frame clones only and misses some. The V and J calls and the clone size are those of that table, but D and trimming were determined from the DNA. The data contain 200,000 to 250,000 clones, approximately 77% of them singletons. This specimen comes from a study of blood T cell repertoires in COVID-19. Study-wide context: The United States, Italy and Spain were the sources of the acute and convalescent COVID-19 samples. Sources were T cells, B-cell-depleted T cells, or PBMCs; the material itself was cDNA or gDNA.

The CDR3 covers 13 residues. V gave up 3 bases and J gave up 3 bases, with 10 bases separating them. Germline V gives CDR1 SGHRS, CDR2 YFSETQ. The source material was peripheral blood. The chain combines TRBV5-1 with TRBJ2-7, with a tentative D call TRBD2 (5 bases). This receptor was taken from a woman of 80 years or more with acute or convalescent COVID-19. CDR3 region: CASSSDGNYEQYF. CDR3 nucleotides: TGCGCCAGCAGCTCCGACGGGAACTACGAGCAGTACTTC.